These 15 T cell receptor beta chains were sequenced from one sample in a study of blood T cell repertoires in COVID-19. Measured with immunoSEQ multiplex PCR; TCRdb has only the in-frame clones, and not every one. The top ten hold roughly 4.9% of the sample, which has roughly 120,000 clones, roughly 88% seen once. Material: peripheral blood. These receptors originate from a human donor in a cohort sampled during active COVID-19.

This chain connects TRBV28 to TRBJ1-1, with 8 bases lining up with TRBD1. The germline gives CDR1 MDHEN, CDR2 SYDVKM. The CDR3 runs 14 residues. V lost 3 bases and J lost 10; bases outside the gene matches: 10. Here the CDR3 DNA reads TGTGCCAGCAGTTTCCCCGACAGGGGCCAATTAGCTTTCTTT. This sequence encodes CASSFPDRGQLAFF.

This clone is a singleton in its sample. The chain joins TRBV7-2 to TRBJ1-4; D perhaps matches TRBD1 (5 bases). Germline CDR1 and CDR2: SGHTA and FQGNSA. This CDR3 comprises 13 residues. The ends were cut back, 2 bases at V and 14 bases at J, with 15 bases in the middle. CDR3 nucleotides: TGTGCCAGCAGCTTAAACTACCAGGGCCACCTGTTTTTT. Translated, it gives CASSLNYQGHLFF.

This clone was observed a single time. The gene calls are TRBV5-5 and TRBJ2-6, with TRBD2 as a possible D gene (5 bases). Germline V gene data show CDR1 as SGHKS and CDR2 as YYEKEE (reference sequence). The CDR3 consists of 13 residues. Trimming left V 4 bases short and J 3 bases short, with 5 bases between. CDR3 protein: CASSEGGANVLTF. The CDR3 DNA follows: TGTGCCAGCAGCGAGGGTGGGGCCAACGTCCTGACTTTC.

The chain carries TRBV19 and TRBJ2-7; TRBD2 aligns across 11 bases. The J segment lost 5 bases and the V segment lost 7 bases, leaving 16 bases of the junction unmatched. The CDR3 is 17 residues long. Per the germline V gene, CDR1 is LNHDA and CDR2 is SQIVND (reference sequence). CDR3 bases: TGTGCCAGTACCCCTGGGACCCTAGCGGGAGGAGGAGACGAGCAGTACTTC. This encodes CASTPGTLAGGGDEQYF.

V usage is TRBV5-1 and J usage is TRBJ2-3; 14 bases match TRBD2. Unmatched junction bases numbered 12, after V lost 4 bases and J lost 2 bases. This CDR3 is 19 amino acids long. Germline V gene lookup returns CDR1 SGHRS and CDR2 YFSETQ. The CDR3: CASSLGLAGAPASTDTQYF. CDR3 DNA: TGCGCCAGCAGCCTGGGACTAGCGGGAGCCCCCGCCTCCACAGATACGCAGTATTTT.

The J gene is TRBJ2-7, the V gene TRBV1; whether TRBD2, the table's D call, matches the DNA was not checked. TRBV1 is listed as a pseudogene. CDR3 size: 16 residues. CDR3 sequence: CTSSQASGRFAYEQYF. The CDR3 DNA reads as TGCACCAGCAGCCAAGCTAGCGGGAGGTTCGCCTACGAGCAGTACTTC.

The chain uses TRBV2 and TRBJ2-7; tentative D call: TRBD1 (5 bases). The CDR3 sequence is 14 residues long. V shed 8 bases and J shed 4 bases, with 18 bases lying between them. From germline, CDR1 is SNHLY and CDR2 FYNNEI. This CDR3 is CASPEKLTGYEQYF. CDR3 nucleotides: TGTGCCAGCCCTGAGAAGTTAACAGGTTACGAGCAGTACTTC.

The chain employs TRBV15 and TRBJ1-4; D might be TRBD1 (6 bases). V was clipped by 0 bases and J by 5 bases, with 16 bases between them. CDR3 length equals 17 residues. The V gene's germline CDR1 is LNHNV and CDR2 YYDKDF (reference sequence). The CDR3 DNA follows: TGTGCCACCAGCAGAGATAGGTCCAGGGGTCGGAATGAAAAACTGTTTTTT. Encoded protein: CATSRDRSRGRNEKLFF.

This chain joins TRBV19 and TRBJ1-1; D is ambiguous. Trimming shortened V by 5 bases and J by 6 bases, and 10 bases separated the two germline ends. The CDR3 covers 12 residues. Looked up from germline, CDR1 is LNHDA and CDR2 is SQIVND (reference sequence). CDR3 DNA sequence: TGTGCCAGTAGTTTATACGGGGCTGAAGCTTTCTTT. Translated: CASSLYGAEAFF.

The chain is built from TRBV7-2 and TRBJ1-1; 11 nucleotides match TRBD1. The germline gives CDR1 SGHTA, CDR2 FQGNSA. V dropped 4 bases and J dropped 3; count of bases not matched to a gene: 1. There are 14 residues in the CDR3. CDR3 loop: CASSWDRGYTEAFF. CDR3 DNA: TGTGCCAGCAGCTGGGACAGGGGGTACACTGAAGCTTTCTTT.

The J gene is TRBJ2-5, the V gene TRBV29-1; D may be TRBD1 (5 bases). V lost 3 bases and J 1 base, leaving 9 bases between the germline ends. The CDR3 loop spans 13 amino acids. Germline values: CDR1 SQVTM, CDR2 ANQGSEA. CDR3 bases: TGCAGCGTTGATTTGGGGCCCCAAGAGACCCAGTACTTC. Translated: CSVDLGPQETQYF.

J is TRBJ2-1 and V is TRBV5-1; 11 nucleotides match TRBD1. The J segment lost 7 bases and the V segment lost 0 bases, leaving 3 bases of the junction unmatched. Looked up from germline, CDR1 is SGHRS and CDR2 is YFSETQ. CDR3 length: 15 amino acids. Written as DNA, the CDR3 is TGCGCCAGCAGCTTGGGCCGGGACAGGGGGAATGAGCAGTTCTTC. Translating gives CASSLGRDRGNEQFF.

The V gene is TRBV7-9, the J gene TRBJ1-5; tentative D call: TRBD1 (6 bases). CDR3 length: 13 residues. Germline CDR1 reads SEHNR; CDR2 reads FQNEAQ (reference sequence). V dropped 1 base and J dropped 5 bases, with 6 bases sitting between them. The CDR3 reads CASSLDRDQPQHF. CDR3 bases: TGTGCCAGCAGCTTAGACAGGGATCAGCCCCAGCATTTT.

The chain carries TRBV18 and TRBJ1-1, with a possible D match to TRBD1 (6 bases). The ends were cut back, 4 bases at V and 4 bases at J, with 13 bases in the middle. This CDR3 spans 14 amino acids. Germline values: CDR1 KGHSH, CDR2 LQKENI. The CDR3 loop is CASSLGGAATEAFF. The CDR3 DNA follows: TGTGCCAGCTCACTGGGGGGGGCAGCCACTGAAGCTTTCTTT. Looking up the rest from reference TRBV18 and TRBJ1-1 gives the full variable domain: NAGVMQNPRHLVRRRGQEARLRCSPMKGHSHVYWYRQLPEEGLKFMVYLQKENIIDESGMPKERFSAEFPKEGPSILRIQQVVRGDSAAYFCASSLGGAATEAFFGQGTRLTVV.

The DNA for the CDR3 is TGTGCCACCAGGGCAGATCTATTTGGTGACTTTAACTATGGCTACACCTTC. Translating gives CATRADLFGDFNYGYTF. V usage is TRBV24-1 and J usage is TRBJ1-2; D is unclear. Germline CDR1 KGHDR, CDR2 SFDVKD. The CDR3 length is 17 residues. Trimming left V 7 bases short and J 1 base short, with 21 bases between.